The source of this T cell receptor beta chain is a study of OX40 agonist ivuxolimab in advanced cancers. Across the whole study: Hepatocellular carcinoma, melanoma, renal cell or head and neck cancer occurred in dose-escalation patients. Participants could have had prior anti-PD-1, anti-PD-L1 or anti-CTLA-4 therapy, and more than 35% had some.

Points from the study as a whole: Expansion of clones was among the lowest in partial responders at 0.1-3.0 mg/kg.

Details on this clone: The antigen is not known.

The table came from immunoSEQ multiplex PCR; TCRdb's copy has only in-frame clones and leaves some out. In the table there are roughly 50,000 clones, about 90% of which are singletons. The CDR3 is made up of 17 amino acids. The V gene lost 0 bases and the J gene lost 4 bases, with 18 bases spanning the gap. Germline-derived CDR1 and CDR2 are WNHNN and SYGVQD (reference sequence). The chain combines TRBV10-1 with TRBJ1-1; a weak D match, TRBD1 (6 bases). The specimen was CD4+ or CD8+ T cells sorted from blood, collected in a trial of the OX40 agonist ivuxolimab. This sequence originates from an adult with an advanced solid tumor such as melanoma, head and neck, liver or kidney cancer. The CDR3 loop is CASSESKGGPRSTEAFF. The CDR3 DNA follows: TGCGCCAGCAGTGAGTCCAAAGGGGGGCCGCGGAGCACTGAAGCTTTCTTT.